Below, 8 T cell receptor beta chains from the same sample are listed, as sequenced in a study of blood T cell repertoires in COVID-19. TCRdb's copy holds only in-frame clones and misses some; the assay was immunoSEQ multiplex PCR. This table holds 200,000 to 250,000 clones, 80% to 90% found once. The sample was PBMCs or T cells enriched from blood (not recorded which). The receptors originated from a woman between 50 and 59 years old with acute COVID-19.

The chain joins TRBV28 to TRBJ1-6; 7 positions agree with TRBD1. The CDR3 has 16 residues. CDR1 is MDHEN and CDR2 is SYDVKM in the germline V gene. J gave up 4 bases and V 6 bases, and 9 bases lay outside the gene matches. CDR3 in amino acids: CASRSGTALYNSPLHF. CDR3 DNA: TGTGCCAGCAGGTCCGGGACAGCGCTATATAATTCACCCCTCCACTTT.

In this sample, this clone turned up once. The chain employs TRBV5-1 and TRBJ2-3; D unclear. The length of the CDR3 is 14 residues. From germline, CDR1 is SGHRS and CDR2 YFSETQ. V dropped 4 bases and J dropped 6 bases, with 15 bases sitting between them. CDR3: CASSPRINPDTQYF. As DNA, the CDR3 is TGCGCCAGCAGCCCCAGGATCAATCCTGATACGCAGTATTTT.

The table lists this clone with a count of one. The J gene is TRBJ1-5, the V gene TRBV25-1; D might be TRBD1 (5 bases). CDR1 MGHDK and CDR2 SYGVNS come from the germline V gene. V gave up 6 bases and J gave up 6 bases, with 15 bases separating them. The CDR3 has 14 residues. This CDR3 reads CASSMPGKSQPQHF. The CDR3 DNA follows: TGTGCCAGCAGCATGCCAGGGAAGAGTCAGCCCCAGCATTTT.

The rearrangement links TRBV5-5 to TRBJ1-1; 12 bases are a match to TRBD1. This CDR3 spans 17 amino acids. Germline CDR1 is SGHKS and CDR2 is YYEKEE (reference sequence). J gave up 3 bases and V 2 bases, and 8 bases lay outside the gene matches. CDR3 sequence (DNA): TGTGCCAGCAGCTTAGGGACAGGGGGCTTTGTGTACACTGAAGCTTTCTTT. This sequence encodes CASSLGTGGFVYTEAFF.

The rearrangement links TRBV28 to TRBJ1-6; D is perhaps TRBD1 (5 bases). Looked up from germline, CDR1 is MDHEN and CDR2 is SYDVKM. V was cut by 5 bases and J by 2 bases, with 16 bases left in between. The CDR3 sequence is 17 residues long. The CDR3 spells CASSAWGGAPYNSPLHF. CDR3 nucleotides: TGTGCCAGCAGTGCCTGGGGCGGAGCCCCCTATAATTCACCCCTCCACTTT.

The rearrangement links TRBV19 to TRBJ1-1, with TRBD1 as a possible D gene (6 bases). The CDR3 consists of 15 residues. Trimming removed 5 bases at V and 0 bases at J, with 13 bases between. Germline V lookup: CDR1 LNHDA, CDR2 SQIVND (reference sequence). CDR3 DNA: TGTGCCAGTAGTTCCAGGACAGAGATGAACACTGAAGCTTTCTTT. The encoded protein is CASSSRTEMNTEAFF.

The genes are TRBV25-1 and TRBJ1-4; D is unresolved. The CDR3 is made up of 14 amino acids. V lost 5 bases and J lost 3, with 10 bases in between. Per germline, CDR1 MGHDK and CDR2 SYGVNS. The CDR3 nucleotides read TGTGCCAGCAGTCCCGTATTGTCTAATGAAAAACTGTTTTTT. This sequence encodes CASSPVLSNEKLFF.

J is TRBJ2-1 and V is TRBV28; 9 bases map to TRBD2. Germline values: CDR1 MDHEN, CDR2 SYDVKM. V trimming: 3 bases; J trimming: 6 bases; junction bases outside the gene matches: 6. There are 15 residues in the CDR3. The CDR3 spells CASSFLAGAPNEQFF. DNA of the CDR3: TGTGCCAGCAGTTTTTTAGCGGGAGCCCCCAATGAGCAGTTCTTC.